This T cell receptor beta chain derives from a study of cytomegalovirus exposure and HLA in healthy donors. Turning to the study itself: Across about 400 genotyped donors, 81% landed in the Caucasian-associated ancestry cluster.

Looked up from germline, CDR1 is MGHRA and CDR2 is YSYEKL. The CDR3 has 15 residues. Trimming at V came to 10 bases and at J to 5 bases, leaving 13 bases not matched to a gene. Broader study findings: Investigators reported 164 TCR beta chains as tied to cytomegalovirus. In vitro work confirmed that a few CMV-associated chains recognize CMV antigens.

About this clone: No antigen is known for it.

PCR was performed using 60 Vbeta and 13 Jbeta primers. Assay used: immunoSEQ multiplex PCR; TCRdb lists only in-frame clones, some missing. The table includes about 140,000 clones, just under 80% detected once. The chain combines TRBV4-1 with TRBJ1-4, with 7 bases that match TRBD1. Sequencing was carried out using PBMCs. The TCR was taken from a man aged 25 to 40 in good health and CMV-seronegative. CDR3 sequence (DNA): TGCGCCACCCGCTCTTCCGGGACAGAAAATGAAAAACTGTTTTTT. Its translation is CATRSSGTENEKLFF.